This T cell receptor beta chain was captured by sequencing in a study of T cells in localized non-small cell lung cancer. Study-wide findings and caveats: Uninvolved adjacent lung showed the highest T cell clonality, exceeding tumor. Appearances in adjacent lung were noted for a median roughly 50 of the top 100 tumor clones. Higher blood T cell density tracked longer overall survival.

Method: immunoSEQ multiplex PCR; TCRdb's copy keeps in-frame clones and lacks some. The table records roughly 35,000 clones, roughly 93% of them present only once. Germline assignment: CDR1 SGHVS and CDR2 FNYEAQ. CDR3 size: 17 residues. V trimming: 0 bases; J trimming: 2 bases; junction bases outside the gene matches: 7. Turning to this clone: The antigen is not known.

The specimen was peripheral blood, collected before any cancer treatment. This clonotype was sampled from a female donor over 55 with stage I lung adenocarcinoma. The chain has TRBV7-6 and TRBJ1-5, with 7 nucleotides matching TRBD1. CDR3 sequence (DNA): TGTGCCAGCAGCTTAGCGAGGGGGCGGTCCGGCAATCAGCCCCAGCATTTT. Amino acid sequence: CASSLARGRSGNQPQHF. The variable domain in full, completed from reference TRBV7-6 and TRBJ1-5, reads GAGVSQSPRYKVTKRGQDVALRCDPISGHVSLYWYRQALGQGPEFLTYFNYEAQQDKSGLPNDRFSAERPEGSISTLTIQRTEQRDSAMYRCASSLARGRSGNQPQHFGDGTRLSIL.